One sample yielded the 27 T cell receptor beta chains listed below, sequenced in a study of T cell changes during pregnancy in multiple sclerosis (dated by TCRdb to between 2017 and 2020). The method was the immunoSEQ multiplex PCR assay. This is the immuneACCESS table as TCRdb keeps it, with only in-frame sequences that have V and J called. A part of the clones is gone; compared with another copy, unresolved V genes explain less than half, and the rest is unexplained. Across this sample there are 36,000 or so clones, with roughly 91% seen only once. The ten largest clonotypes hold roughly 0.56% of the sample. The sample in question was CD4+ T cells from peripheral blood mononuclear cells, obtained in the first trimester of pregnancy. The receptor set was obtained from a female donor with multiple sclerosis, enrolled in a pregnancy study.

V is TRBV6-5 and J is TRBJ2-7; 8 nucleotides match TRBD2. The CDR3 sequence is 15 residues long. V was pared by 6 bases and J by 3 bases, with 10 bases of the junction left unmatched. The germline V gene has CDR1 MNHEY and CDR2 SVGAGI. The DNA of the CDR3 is TGTGCCAGCAGCCCCCGCCCGGGGGGGAGCTACGAGCAGTACTTC. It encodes CASSPRPGGSYEQYF.

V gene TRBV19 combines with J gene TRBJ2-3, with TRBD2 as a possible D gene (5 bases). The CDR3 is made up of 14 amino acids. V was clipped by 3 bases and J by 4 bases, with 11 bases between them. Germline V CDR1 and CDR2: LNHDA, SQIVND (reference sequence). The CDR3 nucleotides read TGTGCCAGTAGTATCTCTCGGGATGCAGATACGCAGTATTTT. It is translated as CASSISRDADTQYF.

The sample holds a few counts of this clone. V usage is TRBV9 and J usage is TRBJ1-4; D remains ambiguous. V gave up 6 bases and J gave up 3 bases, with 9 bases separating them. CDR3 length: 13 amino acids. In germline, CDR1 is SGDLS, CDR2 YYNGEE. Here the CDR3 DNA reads TGTGCCAGCAATCGTATTCCTAATGAAAAACTGTTTTTT. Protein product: CASNRIPNEKLFF.

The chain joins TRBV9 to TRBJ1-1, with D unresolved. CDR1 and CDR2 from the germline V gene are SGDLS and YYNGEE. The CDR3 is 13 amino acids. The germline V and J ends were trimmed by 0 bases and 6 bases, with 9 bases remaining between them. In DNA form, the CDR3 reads TGTGCCAGCAGCGTAGTGGGGAGACCTGAAGCTTTCTTT. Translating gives CASSVVGRPEAFF.

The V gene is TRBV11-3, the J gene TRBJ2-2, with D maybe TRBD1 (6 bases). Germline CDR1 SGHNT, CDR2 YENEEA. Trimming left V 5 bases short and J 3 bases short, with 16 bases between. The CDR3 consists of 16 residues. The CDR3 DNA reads TGTGCCAGCAGCCTGACAGGCTCATACGACACCGGGGAGCTGTTTTTT. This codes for CASSLTGSYDTGELFF.

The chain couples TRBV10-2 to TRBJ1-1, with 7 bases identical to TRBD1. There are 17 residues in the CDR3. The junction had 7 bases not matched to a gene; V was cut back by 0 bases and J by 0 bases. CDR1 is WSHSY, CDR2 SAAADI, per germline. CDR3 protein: CASSESRRGQMNTEAFF. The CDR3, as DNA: TGCGCCAGCAGTGAGTCGAGGAGGGGGCAAATGAACACTGAAGCTTTCTTT.

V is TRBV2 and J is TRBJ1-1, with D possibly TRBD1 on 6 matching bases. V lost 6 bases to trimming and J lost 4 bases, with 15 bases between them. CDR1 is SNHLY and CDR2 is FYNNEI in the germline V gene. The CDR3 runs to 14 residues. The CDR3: CASSKGPRGTEAFF. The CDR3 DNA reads TGTGCCAGCAGCAAGGGCCCCAGGGGCACTGAAGCTTTCTTT.

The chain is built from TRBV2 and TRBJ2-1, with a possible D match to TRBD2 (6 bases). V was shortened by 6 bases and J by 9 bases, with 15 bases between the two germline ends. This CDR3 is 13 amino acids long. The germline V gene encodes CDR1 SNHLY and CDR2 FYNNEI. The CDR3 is CASRGGVGGEQFF. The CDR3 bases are TGTGCCAGCAGAGGAGGGGTGGGGGGTGAGCAGTTCTTC.

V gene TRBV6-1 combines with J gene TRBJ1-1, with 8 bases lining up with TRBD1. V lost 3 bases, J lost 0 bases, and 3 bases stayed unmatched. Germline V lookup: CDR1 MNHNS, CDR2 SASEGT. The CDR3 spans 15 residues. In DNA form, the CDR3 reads TGTGCCAGCAGTGACAGGGGGCAGGTGAACACTGAAGCTTTCTTT. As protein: CASSDRGQVNTEAFF.

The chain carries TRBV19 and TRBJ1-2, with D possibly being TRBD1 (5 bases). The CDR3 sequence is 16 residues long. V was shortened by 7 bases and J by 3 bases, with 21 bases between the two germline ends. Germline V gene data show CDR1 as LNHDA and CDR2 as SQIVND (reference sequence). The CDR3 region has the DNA TGTGCCAGTACCCCACAAGGCCAGGGTGGGGACTATGGCTACACCTTC. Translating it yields CASTPQGQGGDYGYTF.

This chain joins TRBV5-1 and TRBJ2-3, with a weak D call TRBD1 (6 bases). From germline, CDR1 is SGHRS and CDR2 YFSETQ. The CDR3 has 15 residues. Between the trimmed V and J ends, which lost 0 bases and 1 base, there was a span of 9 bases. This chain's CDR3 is CASSLGGGRTDTQYF. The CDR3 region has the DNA TGCGCCAGCAGCTTGGGAGGGGGACGCACAGATACGCAGTATTTT. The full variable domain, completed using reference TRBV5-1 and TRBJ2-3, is KAGVTQTPRYLIKTRGQQVTLSCSPISGHRSVSWYQQTPGQGLQFLFEYFSETQRNKGNFPGRFSGRQFSNSRSEMNVSTLELGDSALYLCASSLGGGRTDTQYFGPGTRLTVL.

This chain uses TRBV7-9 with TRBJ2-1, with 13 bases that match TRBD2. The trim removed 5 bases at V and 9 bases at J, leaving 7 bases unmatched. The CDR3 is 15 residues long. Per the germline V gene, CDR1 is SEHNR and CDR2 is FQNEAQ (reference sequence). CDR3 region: CASSLTSGGASEQFF. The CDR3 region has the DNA TGTGCCAGCAGCCTTACTAGCGGGGGGGCCAGTGAGCAGTTCTTC.

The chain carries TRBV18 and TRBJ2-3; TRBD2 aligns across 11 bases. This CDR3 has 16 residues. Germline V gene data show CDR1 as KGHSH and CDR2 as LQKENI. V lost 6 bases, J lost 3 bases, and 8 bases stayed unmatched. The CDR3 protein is CASSQELAGETDTQYF. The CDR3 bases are TGTGCCAGCTCCCAGGAACTAGCGGGAGAAACAGATACGCAGTATTTT.

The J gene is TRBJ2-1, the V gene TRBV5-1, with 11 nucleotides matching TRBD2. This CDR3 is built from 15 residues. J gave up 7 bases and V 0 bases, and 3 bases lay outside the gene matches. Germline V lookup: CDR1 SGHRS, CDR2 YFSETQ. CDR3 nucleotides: TGCGCCAGCAGCTTGGTAGCGGGAGGGGGGAATGAGCAGTTCTTC. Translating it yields CASSLVAGGGNEQFF.

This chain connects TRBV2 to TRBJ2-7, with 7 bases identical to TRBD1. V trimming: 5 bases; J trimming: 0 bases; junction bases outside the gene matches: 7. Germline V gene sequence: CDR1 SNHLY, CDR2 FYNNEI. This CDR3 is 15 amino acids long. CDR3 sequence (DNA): TGTGCCAGCAGTCCCCAAGACAGGGCCTCCTACGAGCAGTACTTC. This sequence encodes CASSPQDRASYEQYF. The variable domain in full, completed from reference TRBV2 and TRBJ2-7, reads EPEVTQTPSHQVTQMGQEVILRCVPISNHLYFYWYRQILGQKVEFLVSFYNNEISEKSEIFDDQFSVERPDGSNFTLKIRSTKLEDSAMYFCASSPQDRASYEQYFGPGTRLTVT.

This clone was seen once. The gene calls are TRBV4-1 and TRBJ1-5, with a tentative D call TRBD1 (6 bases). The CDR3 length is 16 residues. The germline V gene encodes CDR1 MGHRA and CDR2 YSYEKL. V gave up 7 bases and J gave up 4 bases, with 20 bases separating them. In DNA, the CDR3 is TGCGCCAGCACCCCCCGAATAAACAGGGATAATCAGCCCCAGCATTTT. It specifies CASTPRINRDNQPQHF.

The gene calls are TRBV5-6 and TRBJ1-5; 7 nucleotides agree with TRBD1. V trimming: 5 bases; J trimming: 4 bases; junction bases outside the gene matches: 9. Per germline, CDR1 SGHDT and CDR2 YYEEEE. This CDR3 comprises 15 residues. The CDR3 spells CASSYFDRENQPQHF. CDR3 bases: TGTGCCAGCAGTTATTTCGACAGGGAGAATCAGCCCCAGCATTTT.

The CDR3 DNA follows: TGTGCCAGCAGCACGTCATCGGCGGGATCTTACACAGATACGCAGTATTTT. Amino acids: CASSTSSAGSYTDTQYF. The chain couples TRBV5-6 to TRBJ2-3, with D possibly being TRBD2 (6 bases). V lost 4 bases to trimming and J lost 2 bases, with 20 bases between them. This CDR3 has 17 residues. Germline loops: CDR1 SGHDT, CDR2 YYEEEE.

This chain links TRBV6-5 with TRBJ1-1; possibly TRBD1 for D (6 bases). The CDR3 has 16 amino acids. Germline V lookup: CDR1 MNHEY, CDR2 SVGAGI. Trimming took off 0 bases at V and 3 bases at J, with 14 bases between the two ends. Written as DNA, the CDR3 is TGTGCCAGCAGTTACTCGACCGTAGGGGGGGACACTGAAGCTTTCTTT. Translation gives CASSYSTVGGDTEAFF.

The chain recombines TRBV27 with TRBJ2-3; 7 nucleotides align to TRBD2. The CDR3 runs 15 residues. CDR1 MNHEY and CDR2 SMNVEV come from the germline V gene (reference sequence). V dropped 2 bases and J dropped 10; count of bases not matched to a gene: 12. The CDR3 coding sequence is TGTGCCAGCAGTTTAGGACTAGGAGCCTCGGCGGCGCAGTATTTT. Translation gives CASSLGLGASAAQYF.

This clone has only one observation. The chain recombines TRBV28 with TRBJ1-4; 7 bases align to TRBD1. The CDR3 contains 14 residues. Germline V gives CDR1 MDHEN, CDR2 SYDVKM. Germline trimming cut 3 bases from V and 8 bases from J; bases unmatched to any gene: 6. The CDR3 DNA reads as TGTGCCAGCAGTTTTATACAGGGGACCGAAAAACTGTTTTTT. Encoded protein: CASSFIQGTEKLFF.

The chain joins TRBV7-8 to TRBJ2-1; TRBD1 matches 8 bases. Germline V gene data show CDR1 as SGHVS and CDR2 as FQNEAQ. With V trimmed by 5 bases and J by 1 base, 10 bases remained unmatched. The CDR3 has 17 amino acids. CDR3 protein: CASSPGQGVLSYNEQFF. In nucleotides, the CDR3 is TGTGCCAGCAGCCCCGGACAGGGCGTGCTATCCTACAATGAGCAGTTCTTC. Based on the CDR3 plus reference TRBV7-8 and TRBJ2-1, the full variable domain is GAGVSQSPRYKVAKRGQDVALRCDPISGHVSLFWYQQALGQGPEFLTYFQNEAQLDKSGLPSDRFFAERPEGSVSTLKIQRTQQEDSAVYLCASSPGQGVLSYNEQFFGPGTRLTVL.

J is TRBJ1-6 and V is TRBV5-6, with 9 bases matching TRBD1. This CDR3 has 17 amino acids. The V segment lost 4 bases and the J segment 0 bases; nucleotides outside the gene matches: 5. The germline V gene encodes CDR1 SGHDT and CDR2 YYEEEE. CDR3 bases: TGTGCCAGCAGCGGGGGACAGGGTAGCTCCTATAATTCACCCCTCCACTTT. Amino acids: CASSGGQGSSYNSPLHF.

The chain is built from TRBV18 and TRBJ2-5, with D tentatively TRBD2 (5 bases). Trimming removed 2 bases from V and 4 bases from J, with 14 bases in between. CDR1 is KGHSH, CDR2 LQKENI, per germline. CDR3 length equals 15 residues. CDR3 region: CASSPAGATGETQYF. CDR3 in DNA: TGTGCCAGCTCACCAGCGGGCGCGACGGGAGAGACCCAGTACTTC.

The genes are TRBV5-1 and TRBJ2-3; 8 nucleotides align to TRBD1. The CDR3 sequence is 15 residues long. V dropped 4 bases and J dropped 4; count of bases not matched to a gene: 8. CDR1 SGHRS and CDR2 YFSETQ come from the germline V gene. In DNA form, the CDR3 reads TGCGCCAGCAGCCTCGAGGACAGGGCGGCAGATACGCAGTATTTT. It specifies CASSLEDRAADTQYF.

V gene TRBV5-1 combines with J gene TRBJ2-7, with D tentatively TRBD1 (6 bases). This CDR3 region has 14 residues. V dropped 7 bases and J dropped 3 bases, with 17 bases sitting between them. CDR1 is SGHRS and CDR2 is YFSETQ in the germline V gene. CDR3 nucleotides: TGCGCCAGCGGGGACACCCGAGGGGGCTACGAGCAGTACTTC. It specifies CASGDTRGGYEQYF.

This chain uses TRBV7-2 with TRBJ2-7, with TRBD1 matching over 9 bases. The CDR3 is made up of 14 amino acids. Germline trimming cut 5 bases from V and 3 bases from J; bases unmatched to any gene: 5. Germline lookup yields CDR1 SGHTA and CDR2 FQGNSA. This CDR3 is CASSITGGSYEQYF. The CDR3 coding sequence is TGTGCCAGCAGCATCACAGGGGGCAGCTACGAGCAGTACTTC.